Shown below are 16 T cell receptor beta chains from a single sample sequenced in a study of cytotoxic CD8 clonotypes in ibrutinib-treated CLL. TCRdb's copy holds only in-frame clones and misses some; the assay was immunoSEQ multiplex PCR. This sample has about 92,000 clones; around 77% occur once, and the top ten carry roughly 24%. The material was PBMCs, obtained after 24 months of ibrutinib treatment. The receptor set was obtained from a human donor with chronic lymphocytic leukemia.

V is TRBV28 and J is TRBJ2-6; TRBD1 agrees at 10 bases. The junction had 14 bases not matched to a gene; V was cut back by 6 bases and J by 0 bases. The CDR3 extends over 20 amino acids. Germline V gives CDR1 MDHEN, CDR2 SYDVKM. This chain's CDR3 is CASRNWGQGKKVSGANVLTF. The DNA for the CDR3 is TGTGCCAGCAGGAATTGGGGACAGGGGAAAAAGGTCTCTGGGGCCAACGTCCTGACTTTC.

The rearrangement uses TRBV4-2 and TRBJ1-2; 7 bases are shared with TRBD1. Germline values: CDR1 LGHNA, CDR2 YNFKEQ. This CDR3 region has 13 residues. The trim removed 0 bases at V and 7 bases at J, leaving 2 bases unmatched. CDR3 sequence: CASSQDKGAGYTF. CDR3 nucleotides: TGTGCCAGCAGCCAAGATAAGGGGGCTGGCTACACCTTC.

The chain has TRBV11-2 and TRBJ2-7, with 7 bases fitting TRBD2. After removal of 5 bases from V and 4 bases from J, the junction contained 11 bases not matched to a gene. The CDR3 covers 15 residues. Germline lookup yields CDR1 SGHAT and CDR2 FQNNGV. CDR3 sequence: CASSHPGLADYEQYF. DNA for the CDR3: TGTGCCAGCAGCCATCCGGGCCTAGCGGATTACGAGCAGTACTTC.

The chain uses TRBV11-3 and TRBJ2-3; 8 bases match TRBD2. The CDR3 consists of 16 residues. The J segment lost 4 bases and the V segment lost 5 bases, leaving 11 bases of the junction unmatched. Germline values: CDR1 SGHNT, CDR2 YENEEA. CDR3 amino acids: CASSGRAGEAADTQYF. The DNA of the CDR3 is TGTGCCAGCAGCGGACGAGCGGGAGAAGCTGCAGATACGCAGTATTTT.

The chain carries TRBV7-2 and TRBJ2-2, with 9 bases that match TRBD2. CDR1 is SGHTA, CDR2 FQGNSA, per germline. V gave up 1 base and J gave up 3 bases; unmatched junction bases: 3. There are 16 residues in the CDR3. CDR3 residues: CASSLVAGGHTGELFF. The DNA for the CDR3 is TGTGCCAGCAGCTTAGTCGCGGGAGGGCACACCGGGGAGCTGTTTTTT.

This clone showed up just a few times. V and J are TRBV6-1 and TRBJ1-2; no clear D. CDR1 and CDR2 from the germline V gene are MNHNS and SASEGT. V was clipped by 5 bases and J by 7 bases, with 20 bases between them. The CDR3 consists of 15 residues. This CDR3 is CASSPERSWARGYTF. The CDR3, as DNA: TGTGCCAGCAGTCCCGAACGTTCTTGGGCGCGTGGCTACACCTTC.

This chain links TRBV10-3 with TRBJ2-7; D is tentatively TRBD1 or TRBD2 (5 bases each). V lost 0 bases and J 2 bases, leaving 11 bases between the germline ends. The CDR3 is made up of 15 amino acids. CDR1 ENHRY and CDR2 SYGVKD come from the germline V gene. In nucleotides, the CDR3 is TGTGCCATCAGTGAGTCGAGGGACGGAGCCTACGAGCAGTACTTC. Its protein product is CAISESRDGAYEQYF.

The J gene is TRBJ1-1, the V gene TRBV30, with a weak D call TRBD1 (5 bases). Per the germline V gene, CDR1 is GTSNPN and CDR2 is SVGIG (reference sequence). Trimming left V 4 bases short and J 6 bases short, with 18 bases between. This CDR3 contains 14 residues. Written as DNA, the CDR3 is TGTGCCTGGAACCCTCGGCCAGGGCTTTCTGAAGCTTTCTTT. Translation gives CAWNPRPGLSEAFF.

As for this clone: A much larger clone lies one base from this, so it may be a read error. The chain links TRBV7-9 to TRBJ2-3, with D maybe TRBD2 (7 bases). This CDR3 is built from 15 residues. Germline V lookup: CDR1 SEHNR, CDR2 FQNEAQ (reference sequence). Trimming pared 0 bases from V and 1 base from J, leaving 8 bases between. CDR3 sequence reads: CASSLAGGRTDTQYF. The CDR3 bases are TGTGCCAGCAGCTTAGCGGGGGGGCGCACAGATACGCAGTATTTT.

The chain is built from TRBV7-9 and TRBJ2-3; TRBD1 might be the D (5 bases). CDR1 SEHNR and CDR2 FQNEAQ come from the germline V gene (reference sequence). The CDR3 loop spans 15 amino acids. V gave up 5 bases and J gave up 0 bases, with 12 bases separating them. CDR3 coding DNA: TGTGCCAGCAGCCCGCTCAGGGCTAGCACAGATACGCAGTATTTT. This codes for CASSPLRASTDTQYF.

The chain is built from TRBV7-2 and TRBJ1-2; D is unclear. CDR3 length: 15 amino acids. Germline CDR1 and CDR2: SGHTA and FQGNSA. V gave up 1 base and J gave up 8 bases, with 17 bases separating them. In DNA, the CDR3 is TGTGCCAGCAGCTTAGGGATGGTCCGACTATGGGGCTACACCTTC. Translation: CASSLGMVRLWGYTF.

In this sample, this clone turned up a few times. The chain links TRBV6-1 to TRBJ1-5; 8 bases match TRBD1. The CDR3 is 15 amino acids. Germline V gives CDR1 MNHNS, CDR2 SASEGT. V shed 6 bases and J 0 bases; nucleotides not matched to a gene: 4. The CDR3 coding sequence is TGTGCCAGCAGGGGGACAGGCAATAGCAATCAGCCCCAGCATTTT. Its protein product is CASRGTGNSNQPQHF.

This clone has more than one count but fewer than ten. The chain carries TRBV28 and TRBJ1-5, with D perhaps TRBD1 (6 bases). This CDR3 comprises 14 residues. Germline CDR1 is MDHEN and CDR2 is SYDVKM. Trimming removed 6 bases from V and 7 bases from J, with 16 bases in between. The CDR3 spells CASSLNRAGQPQHF. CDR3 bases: TGTGCCAGCAGCCTAAACAGGGCAGGACAGCCCCAGCATTTT.

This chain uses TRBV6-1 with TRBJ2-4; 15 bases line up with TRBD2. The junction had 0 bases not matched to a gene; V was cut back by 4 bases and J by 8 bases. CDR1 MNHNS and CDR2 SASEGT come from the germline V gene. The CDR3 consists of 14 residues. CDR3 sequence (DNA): TGTGCCAGCAGTGGGACTAGCGGGAGGGACATTCAGTACTTC. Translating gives CASSGTSGRDIQYF.

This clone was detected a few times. The CDR3 loop is CASSQADSDFSPLHF. The CDR3 DNA reads as TGTGCCAGCAGCCAGGCGGACAGTGATTTTTCACCCCTCCACTTT. This chain connects TRBV4-2 to TRBJ1-6; the D gene is possibly TRBD1 (6 bases). The ends were cut back, 3 bases at V and 9 bases at J, with 15 bases in the middle. CDR1 LGHNA and CDR2 YNFKEQ come from the germline V gene. The CDR3 spans 15 residues.

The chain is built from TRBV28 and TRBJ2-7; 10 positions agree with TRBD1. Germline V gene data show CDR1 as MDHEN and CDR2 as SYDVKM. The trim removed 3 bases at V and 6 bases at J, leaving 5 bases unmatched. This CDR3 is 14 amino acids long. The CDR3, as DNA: TGTGCCAGCAGTTTGGCGACAGGGGGCTTCGAGCAGTACTTC. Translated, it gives CASSLATGGFEQYF. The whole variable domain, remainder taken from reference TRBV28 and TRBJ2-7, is DVKVTQSSRYLVKRTGEKVFLECVQDMDHENMFWYRQDPGLGLRLIYFSYDVKMKEKGDIPEGYSVSREKKERFSLILESASTNQTSMYLCASSLATGGFEQYFGPGTRLTVT.